The T cell receptor beta chain described here comes from a study of cytomegalovirus exposure and HLA in healthy donors. Study overall: Genetic ancestry analysis placed around four fifths of the roughly 400 donors that were genotyped in the Caucasian-associated cluster. Study conclusions and caveats: In a later analysis, compared with equally common non-associated chains, HLA-associated beta chains were more expanded. According to the study, approximately 150 TCR beta chains were cytomegalovirus-associated.

There are a few counts of this clone. Its antigen is not known. Although they were nominally healthy when sampled, donors likely had unrecorded immune exposures. Researchers ran the PCR with 60 Vbeta and 13 Jbeta primers. TCRdb's table, derived via immunoSEQ multiplex PCR, lists solely in-frame clones and lacks some. The data contain some 79,000 clones, 55% to 65% of them singletons. The V and J ends lost 4 bases and 5 bases, in that order; junction bases with no gene match: 6. The CDR3 loop spans 14 amino acids. CDR1 is SGHVS, CDR2 FNYEAQ, per germline. The origin of this receptor is a woman aged 40 to 50 in good health and CMV-seropositive. The sequencing input was PBMCs. The chain uses TRBV7-6 and TRBJ1-1; 8 bases are shared with TRBD1. DNA of the CDR3: TGTGCCAGCAGCTCCCGGACAGGGAAGACTGAAGCTTTCTTT. Protein: CASSSRTGKTEAFF.